This passage covers 7 T cell receptor beta chains from one sample sequenced in a study of T-cell reconstitution after alpha-beta-depleted transplantation in children. Using unique molecular identifiers, the investigators prepared the TCRbeta library. Each CDR3 protein is one row after TCRdb ran MiXCR on the PCR reads. The repertoire has about 440,000 distinct CDR3 sequences, about 45% of them found once; the top ten carry 27%. The sample was PBMCs, taken before TCRalphabeta/CD19-depleted stem cell transplant. The receptors come from a girl aged 2-10 years with aplastic anemia, due to receive a stem cell transplant.

Points on this clonotype: One base away lies a much larger clone, so this may be a sequencing read error. The chain recombines TRBV20-1 with TRBJ1-2; 11 positions agree with TRBD1. Germline V gives CDR1 DFQATT, CDR2 SNEGSKA (reference sequence). V dropped 5 bases and J dropped 5; count of bases not matched to a gene: 7. CDR3 length: 14 residues. The CDR3 nucleotides read TGCAGTGCTTGGAGGCGGGACAGGGGGTATGGCTACACCTTC. As protein: CSAWRRDRGYGYTF.

The CDR3 region is CSARDDEIINYGYTF. DNA of the CDR3: TGCAGTGCTAGAGATGATGAGATAATCAACTATGGCTACACCTTC. The chain uses TRBV20-1 and TRBJ1-2; D unclear. The CDR3 extends over 15 amino acids. Germline CDR1 reads DFQATT; CDR2 reads SNEGSKA (reference sequence). The V end lost 0 bases, the J end lost 2 bases, and 13 bases lay between the germline ends.

This sequence joins TRBV28 and TRBJ2-3; 8 bases align to TRBD2. Germline V lookup: CDR1 MDHEN, CDR2 SYDVKM. The CDR3 has 15 residues. V gave up 10 bases and J gave up 2 bases; unmatched junction bases: 11. The CDR3 sequence: CATSLLAANTDTQYF. The CDR3 DNA sequence: TGTGCCACGAGCTTACTAGCGGCGAACACAGATACGCAGTATTTT.

This chain links TRBV20-1 with TRBJ2-1; D might be TRBD2 (5 bases). The CDR3 spans 19 residues. Per germline, CDR1 DFQATT and CDR2 SNEGSKA (reference sequence). The V and J ends lost 6 bases and 0 bases respectively, with 27 bases between them. In DNA form, the CDR3 reads TGCAGTGCGCCGAGGGCTCCGGTCTCCGCCCTAAGCTCCTACAATGAGCAGTTCTTC. Translated, it gives CSAPRAPVSALSSYNEQFF.

This clonotype has just a few counts. The CDR3 loop is CASSYIQGISYNEQFF. CDR3 bases: TGTGCCAGCAGTTACATCCAGGGGATATCCTACAATGAGCAGTTCTTC. The chain links TRBV6-2 or TRBV6-3 to TRBJ2-1; perhaps TRBD1 as D (6 bases). The CDR3 consists of 16 residues. Germline V gives CDR1 MNHEY, CDR2 SVGEGT. V was pared by 2 bases and J by 1 base, with 12 bases between.

Only a few counts were recorded for this clonotype. J is TRBJ2-7 and V is TRBV28; 9 bases line up with TRBD1. CDR1 is MDHEN and CDR2 is SYDVKM in the germline V gene. The junction had 8 bases not matched to a gene; V was cut back by 6 bases and J by 2 bases. This CDR3 region has 15 residues. The CDR3 DNA reads TGTGCCAGCAGCACCACCGGGACAGGGACCTACGAGCAGTACTTC. Residues: CASSTTGTGTYEQYF.

This clonotype was counted ten times or more. This chain uses TRBV12-3 or TRBV12-4 with TRBJ2-5; unclear D gene. Trimming took off 3 bases at V and 5 bases at J, with 13 bases between the two ends. This CDR3 comprises 14 residues. As DNA, the CDR3 is TGTGCCAGCAGTTTGATGGTACTCCGGGAGACCCAGTACTTC. Its protein product is CASSLMVLRETQYF.